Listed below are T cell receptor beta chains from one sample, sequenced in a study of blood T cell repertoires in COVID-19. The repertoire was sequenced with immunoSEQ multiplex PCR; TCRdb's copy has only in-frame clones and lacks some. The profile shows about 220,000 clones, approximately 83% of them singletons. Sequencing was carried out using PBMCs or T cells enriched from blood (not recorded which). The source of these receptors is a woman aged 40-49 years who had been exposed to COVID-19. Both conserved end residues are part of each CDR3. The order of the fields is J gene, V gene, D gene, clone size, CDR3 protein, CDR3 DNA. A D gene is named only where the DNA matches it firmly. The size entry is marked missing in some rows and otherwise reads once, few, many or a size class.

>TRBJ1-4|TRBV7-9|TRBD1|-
CASSPRQGPTSNEKLFF
TGTGCCAGCAGCCCGCGACAGGGGCCAACCTCTAATGAAAAACTGTTTTTT
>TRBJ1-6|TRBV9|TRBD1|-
CASSVGDRAETPLHF
TGTGCCAGCAGCGTAGGGGACAGGGCAGAAACCCCCCTCCACTTT
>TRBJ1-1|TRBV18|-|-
CASSPQGGMNTEAFF
TGTGCCAGCTCACCCCAGGGTGGAATGAACACTGAAGCTTTCTTT
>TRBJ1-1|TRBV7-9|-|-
CASSPFQTGRSSTEAFF
TGTGCCAGCAGTCCTTTTCAGACAGGCCGAAGTAGCACTGAAGCTTTCTTT
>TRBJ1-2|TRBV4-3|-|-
CASSDPQESGYTF
TGCGCCAGCAGCGATCCCCAGGAATCGGGCTACACCTTC
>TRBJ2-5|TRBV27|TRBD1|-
CASSTTGVPYQETQYF
TGTGCCAGCAGTACTACAGGGGTCCCGTACCAAGAGACCCAGTACTTC
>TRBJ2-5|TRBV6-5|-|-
CASSRDSAETQYF
TGTGCCAGCAGCCGGGACTCCGCCGAGACCCAGTACTTC
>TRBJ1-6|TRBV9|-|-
CASSVGTGPSALHF
TGTGCCAGCAGCGTAGGCACAGGTCCGAGTGCCCTCCACTTT
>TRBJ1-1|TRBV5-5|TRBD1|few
CASVGTGGFSNTEAFF
TGTGCCAGCGTGGGGACAGGGGGTTTTTCGAACACTGAAGCTTTCTTT
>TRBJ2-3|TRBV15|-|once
CATSVSSGLTSGTQYF
TGTGCCACCAGCGTAAGCTCCGGACTAACGAGCGGTACGCAGTATTTT
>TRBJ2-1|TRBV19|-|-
CASSIGYYNEQFF
TGTGCCAGTAGTATCGGGTACTACAATGAGCAGTTCTTC
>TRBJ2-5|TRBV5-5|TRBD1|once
CASSLGQGEETQYF
TGTGCCAGCAGCTTGGGACAGGGAGAAGAGACCCAGTACTTC
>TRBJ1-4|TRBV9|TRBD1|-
CASSQGAIRTNEKLFF
TGTGCCAGCAGCCAGGGGGCAATACGAACTAATGAAAAACTGTTTTTT
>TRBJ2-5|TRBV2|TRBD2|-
CASSYGGTVEETQYF
TGTGCCAGCTCTTACGGGGGGACTGTGGAAGAGACCCAGTACTTC
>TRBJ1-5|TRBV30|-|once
CAWSVRQGGYSNQPQHF
TGTGCCTGGAGTGTGCGGCAGGGTGGATATAGCAATCAGCCCCAGCATTTT
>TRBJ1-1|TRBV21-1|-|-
CASNYKQGTENTEAFF
TGTGCCAGCAACTATAAACAGGGGACGGAGAACACTGAAGCTTTCTTT
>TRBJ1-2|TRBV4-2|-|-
CASSVGPLPIYGYTF
TGTGCCAGCAGCGTCGGTCCCTTACCGATCTATGGCTACACCTTC
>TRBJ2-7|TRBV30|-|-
CAWSYSYEQYF
TGTGCCTGGAGTTACTCCTACGAGCAGTACTTC
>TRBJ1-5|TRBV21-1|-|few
CASSKRAARDTCDQPQHF
TGTGCCAGCAGCAAAAGGGCGGCCCGGGACACATGCGATCAGCCCCAGCATTTT
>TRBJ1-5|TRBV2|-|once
CASSVSESNQPQHF
TGTGCCAGCAGTGTCTCCGAGAGCAATCAGCCCCAGCATTTT
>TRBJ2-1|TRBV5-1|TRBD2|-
CASSSRGSGGTSYNEQFF
TGCGCCAGCAGCTCCCGGGGTAGCGGGGGGACCTCCTACAATGAGCAGTTCTTC
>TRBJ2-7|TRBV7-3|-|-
CASSLGPLYEQYF
TGTGCCAGCAGCTTAGGTCCACTCTACGAGCAGTACTTC
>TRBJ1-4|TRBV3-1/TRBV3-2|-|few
CASSSRRGVEKLFF
TGTGCCAGCAGCTCACGGCGCGGGGTTGAAAAACTGTTTTTT
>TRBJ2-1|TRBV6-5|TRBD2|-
CASSYSGGGTHNEQFF
TGTGCCAGCAGTTACTCCGGCGGGGGGACCCACAATGAGCAGTTCTTC
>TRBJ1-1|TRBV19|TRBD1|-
CASSVPGQGPTEAFF
TGTGCCAGTAGTGTCCCGGGACAGGGCCCCACTGAAGCTTTCTTT
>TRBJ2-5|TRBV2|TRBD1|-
CASSAPTGGFQETQYF
TGTGCCAGCAGTGCCCCGACAGGGGGCTTCCAAGAGACCCAGTACTTC
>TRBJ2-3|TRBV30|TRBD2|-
CAWSGAAGADTQYF
TGTGCCTGGAGTGGGGCAGCGGGGGCAGATACGCAGTATTTT
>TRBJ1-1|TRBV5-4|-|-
CASLDEGMNTEAFF
TGTGCCAGCCTAGACGAGGGTATGAACACTGAAGCTTTCTTT
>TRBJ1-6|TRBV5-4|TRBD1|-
CASSLGTGTNSPLHF
TGTGCCAGCAGCTTGGGGACAGGAACTAATTCACCCCTCCACTTT
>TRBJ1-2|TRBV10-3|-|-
CAISRQVANYGYTF
TGTGCCATCAGTAGACAGGTAGCTAACTATGGCTACACCTTC
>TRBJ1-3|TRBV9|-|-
CASQSGGAFSGNTIYF
TGTGCCAGCCAAAGCGGCGGGGCCTTCTCTGGAAACACCATATATTTT
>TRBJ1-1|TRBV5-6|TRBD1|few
CASSQIQGMNTEAFF
TGTGCCAGCAGCCAAATACAGGGGATGAACACTGAAGCTTTCTTT
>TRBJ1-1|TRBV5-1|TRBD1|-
CASSPDRALFPSEAFF
TGCGCCAGCAGCCCCGACAGGGCCCTCTTCCCGTCCGAAGCTTTCTTT
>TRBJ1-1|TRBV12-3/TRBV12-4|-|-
CASTAGGRTEAFF
TGTGCCAGCACCGCCGGGGGGAGGACTGAAGCTTTCTTT
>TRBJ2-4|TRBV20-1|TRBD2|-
CSATGLGEEYF
TGCAGTGCTACCGGACTAGGGGAGGAGTACTTC
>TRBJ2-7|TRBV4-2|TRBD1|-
CASSQERGPDRGEQYF
TGTGCCAGCAGCCAAGAAAGGGGGCCTGACAGGGGCGAGCAGTACTTC
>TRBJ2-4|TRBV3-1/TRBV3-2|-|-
CASSASGLNIQYF
TGTGCCAGCAGCGCCTCGGGGTTAAACATTCAGTACTTC
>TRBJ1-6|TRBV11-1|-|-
CASSRDISPGSPLHF
TGTGCCAGCAGCCGGGACATATCACCGGGTTCACCCCTCCACTTT
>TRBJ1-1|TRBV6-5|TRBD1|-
CASSTGVAEAFF
TGTGCCAGCAGTACAGGGGTCGCTGAAGCTTTCTTT
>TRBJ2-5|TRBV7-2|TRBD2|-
CASSLPGLAGPEYF
TGTGCCAGCAGCCTACCGGGACTAGCGGGGCCCGAGTACTTC
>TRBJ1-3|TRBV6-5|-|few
CASTPGADSGNTIYF
TGTGCCAGCACCCCAGGGGCGGACTCTGGAAACACCATATATTTT
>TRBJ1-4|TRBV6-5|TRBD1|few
CASRPTGAYNEKLFF
TGTGCCAGCAGACCGACAGGGGCGTATAATGAAAAACTGTTTTTT
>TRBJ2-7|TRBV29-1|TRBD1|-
CSVEMGQLYEQYF
TGCAGCGTTGAGATGGGACAGCTTTACGAGCAGTACTTC
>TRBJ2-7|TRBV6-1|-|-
CASSERVLGQGRSSYEQYF
TGTGCCAGCAGTGAAAGGGTTTTAGGGCAGGGGCGTTCCTCCTACGAGCAGTACTTC
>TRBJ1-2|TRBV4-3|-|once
CASSQGGLRDGYTF
TGCGCCAGCAGCCAAGGGGGGCTACGGGATGGCTACACCTTC
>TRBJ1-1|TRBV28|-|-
CASRNSGTEAFF
TGTGCCAGCAGAAACTCGGGGACAGAAGCTTTCTTT
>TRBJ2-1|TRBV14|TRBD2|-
CASSLTTAGGVVNEQFF
TGTGCCAGCAGCCTAACCACCGCCGGGGGGGTCGTGAATGAGCAGTTCTTC
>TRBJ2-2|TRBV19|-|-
CASSTGPLAGELFF
TGTGCCAGTAGTACCGGTCCTTTAGCCGGGGAGCTGTTTTTT
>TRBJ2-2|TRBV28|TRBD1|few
CASSPTGGERTGELFF
TGTGCCAGCAGCCCAACAGGGGGCGAAAGGACCGGGGAGCTGTTTTTT
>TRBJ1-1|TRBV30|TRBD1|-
CAWSVRDRGSLINTEAFF
TGTGCCTGGAGTGTCCGGGACAGGGGATCTTTAATTAACACTGAAGCTTTCTTT
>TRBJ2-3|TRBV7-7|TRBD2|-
CASSPTSGGSDTQYF
TGTGCCAGCAGCCCAACTAGCGGGGGCTCAGATACGCAGTATTTT
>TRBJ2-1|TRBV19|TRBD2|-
CASSRLANNEQFF
TGTGCCAGTAGTAGACTAGCAAACAATGAGCAGTTCTTC
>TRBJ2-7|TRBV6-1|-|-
CASSDPTELGPYTYEQYF
TGTGCCAGCAGTGACCCCACTGAGCTGGGGCCATATACCTACGAGCAGTACTTC